Following are 7 T cell receptor beta chains from one sample sequenced in a study of cytomegalovirus exposure and HLA in healthy donors. Use of 60 Vbeta and 13 Jbeta primers characterized the PCR. Data came from immunoSEQ multiplex PCR; TCRdb stores just in-frame clones and leaves some out. Among 93,000 or so clones listed, roughly 77% were seen once. Material: PBMCs. The receptors come from a woman younger than 35 in good health and CMV-seropositive.

This chain links TRBV19 with TRBJ1-2, with D possibly matching TRBD1 (6 bases). CDR3 length: 14 residues. The germline V gene encodes CDR1 LNHDA and CDR2 SQIVND (reference sequence). The V end was cut by 6 bases, the J end by 3 bases, with 14 bases between. The CDR3 DNA is TGTGCCAGTAGGAGTCGACAGGTTGACTATGGCTACACCTTC. Its protein product is CASRSRQVDYGYTF.

The genes are TRBV18 and TRBJ2-7; 10 bases map to TRBD1. CDR3 length: 14 residues. With 5 bases clipped from V and 6 bases from J, the junction kept 7 bases outside the gene matches. CDR1 and CDR2 from the germline V gene are KGHSH and LQKENI. CDR3 residues: CASSFRDRGLEQYF. The CDR3 bases are TGTGCCAGCTCATTCCGGGACAGGGGCCTCGAGCAGTACTTC.

The chain uses TRBV6-1 and TRBJ1-5; perhaps TRBD1 as D (6 bases). V was pared by 4 bases and J by 7 bases, with 17 bases between. Germline V gives CDR1 MNHNS, CDR2 SASEGT. This CDR3 has 15 amino acids. The CDR3 DNA follows: TGTGCCAGCAGTGGATCTTCGCCAGGGGCACAGCCCCAGCATTTT. This codes for CASSGSSPGAQPQHF.

The J gene is TRBJ1-2, the V gene TRBV9, with D perhaps TRBD1 (5 bases). Germline CDR1 and CDR2: SGDLS and YYNGEE. Between the trimmed V and J ends, which lost 2 bases and 7 bases, there was a span of 9 bases. This CDR3 comprises 12 residues. The CDR3 loop is CASSVGGVGYTF. The CDR3 DNA sequence: TGTGCCAGCAGCGTTGGAGGGGTTGGCTACACCTTC. Based on the CDR3 plus reference TRBV9 and TRBJ1-2, the full variable domain is DSGVTQTPKHLITATGQRVTLRCSPRSGDLSVYWYQQSLDQGLQFLIQYYNGEERAKGNILERFSAQQFPDLHSELNLSSLELGDSALYFCASSVGGVGYTFGSGTRLTVV.

V is TRBV29-1 and J is TRBJ2-2; D possibly corresponds to TRBD2 (6 bases). V was shortened by 7 bases and J by 6 bases, with 9 bases between the two germline ends. Germline values: CDR1 SQVTM, CDR2 ANQGSEA. CDR3 length: 11 amino acids. CDR3 protein: CSALAPGELFF. CDR3 coding DNA: TGCAGCGCTCTAGCGCCCGGGGAGCTGTTTTTT.

This sequence joins TRBV14 and TRBJ1-2; the match to TRBD1 covers 10 bases. The V gene's germline CDR1 is SGHDN and CDR2 FVKESK. V trimming: 3 bases; J trimming: 4 bases; junction bases outside the gene matches: 5. The CDR3 runs 15 residues. CDR3 coding DNA: TGTGCCAGCAGCCATACCGGGACAGGGGCCTATGGCTACACCTTC. Its protein is CASSHTGTGAYGYTF.

The chain links TRBV2 to TRBJ1-1; tentative D call: TRBD1 (6 bases). V gave up 3 bases and J gave up 4 bases, with 12 bases separating them. CDR3 length: 14 residues. Germline lookup yields CDR1 SNHLY and CDR2 FYNNEI. CDR3 in amino acids: CASSEGRGVTEAFF. Written as DNA, the CDR3 is TGTGCCAGCAGTGAGGGCAGGGGAGTCACTGAAGCTTTCTTT.